Listed here is a single T cell receptor (beta chain). This specimen belongs to a study of OX40 agonist ivuxolimab in advanced cancers. Study-wide context: In this cohort, patients received ivuxolimab, an agonistic anti-OX40 (CD134) antibody. Aged roughly 23 to 79 with a mean of approximately 57 years, they were about 83% male.

The V and J ends lost 7 bases and 0 bases respectively, with 15 bases between them. The germline gives CDR1 LNHDA, CDR2 SQIVND (reference sequence). CDR3 length: 16 amino acids. Repertoires were generated with immunoSEQ multiplex PCR, while TCRdb's copy carries only in-frame clones and drops some. The table includes 70,000 or so clones, approximately 89% detected once. Sequences were derived from CD4+ or CD8+ T cells sorted from blood, sampled in a trial of the OX40 agonist ivuxolimab. This receptor was identified in an adult with an advanced solid tumor such as melanoma, head and neck, liver or kidney cancer. The chain employs TRBV19 and TRBJ1-4; TRBD1 might be the D (5 bases). CDR3 protein: CASKDTQIATNEKLFF. The CDR3 DNA reads as TGTGCCAGTAAGGACACCCAAATTGCAACTAATGAAAAACTGTTTTTT.